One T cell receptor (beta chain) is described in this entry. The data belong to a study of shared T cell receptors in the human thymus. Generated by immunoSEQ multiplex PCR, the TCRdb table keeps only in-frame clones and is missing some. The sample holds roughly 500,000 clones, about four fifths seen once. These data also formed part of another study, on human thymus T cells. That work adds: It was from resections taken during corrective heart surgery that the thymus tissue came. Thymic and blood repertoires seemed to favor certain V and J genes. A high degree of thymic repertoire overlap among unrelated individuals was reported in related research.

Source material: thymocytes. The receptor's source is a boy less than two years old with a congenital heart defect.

The CDR3 DNA is TGTGCCAGCAGTTTATGGGGGCCAGGGAGCTCCTACAATGAGCAGTTCTTC. This encodes CASSLWGPGSSYNEQFF. The genes are TRBV27 and TRBJ2-1; D is perhaps TRBD1 (6 bases). The CDR3 covers 17 residues. The germline V gene encodes CDR1 MNHEY and CDR2 SMNVEV (reference sequence). Trimming took off 1 base at V and 0 bases at J, with 13 bases between the two ends.